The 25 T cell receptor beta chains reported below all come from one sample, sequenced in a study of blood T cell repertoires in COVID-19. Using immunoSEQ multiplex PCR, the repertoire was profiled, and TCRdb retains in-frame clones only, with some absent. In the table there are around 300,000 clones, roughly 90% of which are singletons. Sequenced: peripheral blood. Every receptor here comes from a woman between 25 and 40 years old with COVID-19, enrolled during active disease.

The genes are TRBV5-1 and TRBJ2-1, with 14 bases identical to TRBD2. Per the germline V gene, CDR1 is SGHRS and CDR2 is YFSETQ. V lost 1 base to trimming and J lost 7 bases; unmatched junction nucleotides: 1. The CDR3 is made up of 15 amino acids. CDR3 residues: CASSLRLAGGNEQFF. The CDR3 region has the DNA TGCGCCAGCAGCTTGAGACTAGCGGGAGGGAATGAGCAGTTCTTC.

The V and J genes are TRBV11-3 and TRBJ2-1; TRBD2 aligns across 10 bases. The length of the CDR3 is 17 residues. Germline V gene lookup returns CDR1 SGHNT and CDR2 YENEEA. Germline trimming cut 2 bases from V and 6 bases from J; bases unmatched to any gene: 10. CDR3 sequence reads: CASSLTHLSSGSNEQFF. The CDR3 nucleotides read TGTGCCAGCAGCTTAACCCACCTTTCTAGCGGGAGCAATGAGCAGTTCTTC.

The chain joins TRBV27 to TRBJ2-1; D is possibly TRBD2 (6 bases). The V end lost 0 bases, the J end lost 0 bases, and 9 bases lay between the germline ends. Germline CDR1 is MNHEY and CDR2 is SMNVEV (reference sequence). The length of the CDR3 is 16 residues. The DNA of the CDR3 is TGTGCCAGCAGTTTATCGGGCGGGATCTCCTACAATGAGCAGTTCTTC. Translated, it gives CASSLSGGISYNEQFF.

The CDR3: CASSPPTGVTEAFF. CDR3 bases: TGTGCCAGCTCACCCCCAACAGGTGTCACTGAAGCTTTCTTT. The chain has TRBV18 and TRBJ1-1, with D possibly TRBD1 on 5 matching bases. Trimming removed 3 bases at V and 4 bases at J, with 12 bases between. The CDR3 extends over 14 amino acids. Germline V CDR1 and CDR2: KGHSH, LQKENI.

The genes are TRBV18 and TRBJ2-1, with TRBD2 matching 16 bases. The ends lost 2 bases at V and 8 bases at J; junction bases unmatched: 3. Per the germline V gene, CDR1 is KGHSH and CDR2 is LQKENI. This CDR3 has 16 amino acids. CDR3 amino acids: CASSPTGLAGGDEQFF. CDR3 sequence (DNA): TGTGCCAGCTCACCAACGGGACTAGCGGGAGGGGATGAGCAGTTCTTC.

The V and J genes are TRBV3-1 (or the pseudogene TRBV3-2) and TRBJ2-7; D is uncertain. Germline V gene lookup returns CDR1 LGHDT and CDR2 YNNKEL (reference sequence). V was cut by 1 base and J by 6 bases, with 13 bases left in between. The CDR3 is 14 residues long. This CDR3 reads CASSQVGAGTEQYF. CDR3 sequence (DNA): TGTGCCAGCAGCCAAGTCGGCGCAGGAACCGAGCAGTACTTC.

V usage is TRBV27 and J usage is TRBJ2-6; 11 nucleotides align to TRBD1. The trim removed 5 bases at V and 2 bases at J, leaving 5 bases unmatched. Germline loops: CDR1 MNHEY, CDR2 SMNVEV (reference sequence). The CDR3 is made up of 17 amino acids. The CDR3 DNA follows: TGTGCCAGCAGTAGCATGGGACAGGGGGCTGGGGCCAACGTCCTGACTTTC. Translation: CASSSMGQGAGANVLTF.

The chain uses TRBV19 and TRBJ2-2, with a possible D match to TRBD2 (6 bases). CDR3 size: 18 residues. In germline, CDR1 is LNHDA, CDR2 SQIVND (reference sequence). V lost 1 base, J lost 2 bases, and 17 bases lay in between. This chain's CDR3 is CASSIVKGRGTNTGELFF. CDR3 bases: TGTGCCAGTAGTATAGTAAAAGGGCGCGGGACTAACACCGGGGAGCTGTTTTTT.

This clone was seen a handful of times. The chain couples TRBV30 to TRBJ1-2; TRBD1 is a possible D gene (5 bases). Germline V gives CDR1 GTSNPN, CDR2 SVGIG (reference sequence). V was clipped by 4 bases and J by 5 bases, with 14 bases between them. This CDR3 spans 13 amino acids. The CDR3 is CAWKSQGQYGYTF. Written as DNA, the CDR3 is TGTGCCTGGAAGAGTCAGGGCCAGTATGGCTACACCTTC. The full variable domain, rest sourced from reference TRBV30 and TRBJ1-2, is SQTIHQWPATLVQPVGSPLSLECTVEGTSNPNLYWYRQAAGRGLQLLFYSVGIGQISSEVPQNLSASRPQDRQFILSSKKLLLSDSGFYLCAWKSQGQYGYTFGSGTRLTVV.

Here the CDR3 DNA reads TGTGCCAGCAGCCCTGGACATACGTATGGCTACACCTTC. The encoded protein is CASSPGHTYGYTF. V gene TRBV27 combines with J gene TRBJ1-2, with a weak D call TRBD1 (5 bases). The V end was cut by 6 bases, the J end by 5 bases, with 13 bases between. The CDR3 is 13 amino acids. The V gene's germline CDR1 is MNHEY and CDR2 SMNVEV (reference sequence).

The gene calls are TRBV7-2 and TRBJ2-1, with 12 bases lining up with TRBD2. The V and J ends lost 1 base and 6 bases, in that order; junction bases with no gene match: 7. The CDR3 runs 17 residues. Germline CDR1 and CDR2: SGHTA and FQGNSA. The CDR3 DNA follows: TGTGCCAGCAGCTTAGGGTGGGCTAGCGGGAGGGTCAATGAGCAGTTCTTC. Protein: CASSLGWASGRVNEQFF.

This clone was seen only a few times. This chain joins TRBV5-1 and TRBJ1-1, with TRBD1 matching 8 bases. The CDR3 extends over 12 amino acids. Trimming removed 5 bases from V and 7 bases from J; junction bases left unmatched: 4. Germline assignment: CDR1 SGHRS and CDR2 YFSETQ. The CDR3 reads CASRYGQGEAFF. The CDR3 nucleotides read TGCGCCAGCAGATACGGACAGGGTGAAGCTTTCTTT. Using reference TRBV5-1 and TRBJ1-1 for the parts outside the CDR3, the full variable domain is KAGVTQTPRYLIKTRGQQVTLSCSPISGHRSVSWYQQTPGQGLQFLFEYFSETQRNKGNFPGRFSGRQFSNSRSEMNVSTLELGDSALYLCASRYGQGEAFFGQGTRLTVV.

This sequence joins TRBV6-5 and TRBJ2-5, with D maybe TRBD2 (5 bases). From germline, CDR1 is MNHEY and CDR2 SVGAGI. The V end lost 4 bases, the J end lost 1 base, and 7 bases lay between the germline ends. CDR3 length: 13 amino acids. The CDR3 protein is CASSSGTQETQYF. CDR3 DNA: TGTGCCAGCAGTTCGGGAACCCAAGAGACCCAGTACTTC.

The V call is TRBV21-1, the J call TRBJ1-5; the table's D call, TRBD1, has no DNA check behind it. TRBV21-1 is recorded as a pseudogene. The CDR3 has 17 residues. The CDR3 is CASSKEKTGGGNQPQHF. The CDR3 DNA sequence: TGTGCCAGCAGCAAAGAAAAGACAGGGGGTGGCAATCAGCCCCAGCATTTT.

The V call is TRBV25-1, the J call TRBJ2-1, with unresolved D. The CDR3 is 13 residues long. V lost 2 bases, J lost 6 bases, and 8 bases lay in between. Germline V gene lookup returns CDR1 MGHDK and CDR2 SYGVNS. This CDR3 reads CASSEGRFNEQFF. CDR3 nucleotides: TGTGCCAGCAGTGAAGGCAGATTCAATGAGCAGTTCTTC. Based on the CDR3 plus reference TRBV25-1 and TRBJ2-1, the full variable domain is EADIYQTPRYLVIGTGKKITLECSQTMGHDKMYWYQQDPGMELHLIHYSYGVNSTEKGDLSSESTVSRIRTEHFPLTLESARPSHTSQYLCASSEGRFNEQFFGPGTRLTVL.

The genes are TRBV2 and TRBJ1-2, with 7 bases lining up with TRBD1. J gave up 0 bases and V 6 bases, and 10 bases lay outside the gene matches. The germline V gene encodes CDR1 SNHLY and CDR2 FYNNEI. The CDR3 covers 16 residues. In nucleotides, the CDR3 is TGTGCCAGCAGCATTTATCCGGGACAGTCTAACTATGGCTACACCTTC. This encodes CASSIYPGQSNYGYTF.

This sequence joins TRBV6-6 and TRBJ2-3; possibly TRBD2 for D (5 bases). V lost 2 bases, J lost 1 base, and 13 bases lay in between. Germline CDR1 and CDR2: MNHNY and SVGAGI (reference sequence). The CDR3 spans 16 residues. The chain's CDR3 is CASSYLRRQRTDTQYF. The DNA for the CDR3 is TGTGCCAGCAGTTACCTCAGGAGGCAGCGCACAGATACGCAGTATTTT.

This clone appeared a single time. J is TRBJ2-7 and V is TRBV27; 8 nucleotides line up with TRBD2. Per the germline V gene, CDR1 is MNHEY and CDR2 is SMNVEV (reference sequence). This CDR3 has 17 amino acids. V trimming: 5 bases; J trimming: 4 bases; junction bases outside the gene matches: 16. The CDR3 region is CASSALSTGRGSYEQYF. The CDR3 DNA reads TGTGCCAGCAGTGCGTTATCTACCGGGAGGGGCTCTTACGAGCAGTACTTC.

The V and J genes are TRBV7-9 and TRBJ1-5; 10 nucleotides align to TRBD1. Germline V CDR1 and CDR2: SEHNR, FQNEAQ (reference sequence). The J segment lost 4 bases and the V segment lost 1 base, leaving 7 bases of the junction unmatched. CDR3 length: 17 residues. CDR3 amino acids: CASSLVSGTGENQPQHF. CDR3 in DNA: TGTGCCAGCAGCTTAGTTTCCGGGACAGGGGAAAATCAGCCCCAGCATTTT.

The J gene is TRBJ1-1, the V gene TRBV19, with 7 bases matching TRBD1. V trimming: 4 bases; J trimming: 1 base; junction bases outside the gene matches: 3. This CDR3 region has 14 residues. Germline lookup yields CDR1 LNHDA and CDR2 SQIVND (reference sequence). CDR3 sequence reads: CASSTGQPNTEAFF. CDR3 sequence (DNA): TGTGCCAGTAGTACGGGACAGCCGAACACTGAAGCTTTCTTT.

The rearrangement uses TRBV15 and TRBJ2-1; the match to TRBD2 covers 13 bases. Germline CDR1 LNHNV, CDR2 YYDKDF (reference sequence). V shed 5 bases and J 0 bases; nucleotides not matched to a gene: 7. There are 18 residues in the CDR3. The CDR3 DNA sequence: TGTGCCACCAGCCCCACGACTAGCGGGAGGTCCTCCTACAATGAGCAGTTCTTC. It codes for CATSPTTSGRSSYNEQFF. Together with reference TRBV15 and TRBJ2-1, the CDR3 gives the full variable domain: DAMVIQNPRYQVTQFGKPVTLSCSQTLNHNVMYWYQQKSSQAPKLLFHYYDKDFNNEADTPDNFQSRRPNTSFCFLDIRSPGLGDTAMYLCATSPTTSGRSSYNEQFFGPGTRLTVL.

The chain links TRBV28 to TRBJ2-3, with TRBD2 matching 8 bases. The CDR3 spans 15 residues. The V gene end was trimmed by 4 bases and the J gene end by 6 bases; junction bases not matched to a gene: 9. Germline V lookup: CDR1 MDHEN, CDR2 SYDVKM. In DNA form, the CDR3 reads TGTGCCAGCAGTTCGAATAGCGGGACATGGGATACGCAGTATTTT. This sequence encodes CASSSNSGTWDTQYF.

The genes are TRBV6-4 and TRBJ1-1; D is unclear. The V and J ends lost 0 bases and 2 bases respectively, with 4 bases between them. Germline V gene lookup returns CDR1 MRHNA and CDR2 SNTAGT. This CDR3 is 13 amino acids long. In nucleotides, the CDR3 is TGTGCCAGCAGTGACTCGACAAACACTGAAGCTTTCTTT. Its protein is CASSDSTNTEAFF.

CDR3 loop: CASSQGWGQGNNEQFF. For the CDR3, the DNA is TGCGCCAGCAGCCAAGGGTGGGGACAGGGCAACAATGAGCAGTTCTTC. The chain carries TRBV4-1 and TRBJ2-1; 9 bases align to TRBD1. Germline assignment: CDR1 MGHRA and CDR2 YSYEKL. The CDR3 loop spans 16 amino acids. V shed 1 base and J 5 bases; nucleotides not matched to a gene: 6.

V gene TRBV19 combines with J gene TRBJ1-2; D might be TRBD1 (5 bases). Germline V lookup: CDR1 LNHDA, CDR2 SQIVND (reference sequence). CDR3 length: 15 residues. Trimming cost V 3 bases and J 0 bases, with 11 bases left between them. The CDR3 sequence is CASSIPGVPNYGYTF. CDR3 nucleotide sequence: TGTGCCAGTAGTATCCCGGGGGTTCCTAACTATGGCTACACCTTC. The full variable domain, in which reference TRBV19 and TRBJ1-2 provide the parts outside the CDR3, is DGGITQSPKYLFRKEGQNVTLSCEQNLNHDAMYWYRQDPGQGLRLIYYSQIVNDFQKGDIAEGYSVSREKKESFPLTVTSAQKNPTAFYLCASSIPGVPNYGYTFGSGTRLTVV.